These 13 T cell receptor beta chains originate from one sample sequenced in a study of post-analysis software for immune sequencing data. Study findings and constraints: Compared with controls, patients had more of about 5 TRBV segments, including TRBV5-6, TRBV5-1 and TRBV20-1.

Their recognized antigens are unknown. Unique-molecular-identifier-tagged TCR beta cDNA libraries were used. TCRdb reprocessed the PCR reads via MiXCR and lists one record per CDR3 protein. The profile shows hundreds of thousands of distinct CDR3 sequences, about 32% of them singletons. The material sequenced was blood. Source of these receptors: a girl aged 5 to 17 with multiple sclerosis.

Only a few counts were recorded for this clonotype. The rearrangement uses TRBV3-1 and TRBJ2-5, with D unresolved. CDR1 is LGHDT, CDR2 YNNKEL, per germline (reference sequence). Deletions cut 4 bases from V and 1 base from J, with 16 bases between. The CDR3 loop spans 16 amino acids. The chain's CDR3 is CASSLRLDASQETQYF. DNA for the CDR3: TGTGCCAGCAGCCTCCGACTGGACGCTAGCCAAGAGACCCAGTACTTC.

The V gene is TRBV24-1, the J gene TRBJ2-1, with D unresolved. With 5 bases removed from V and 3 bases from J, the gap between germline ends came to 7 bases. CDR1 and CDR2 (germline): KGHDR, SFDVKD. The CDR3 sequence is 13 residues long. The DNA of the CDR3 is TGTGCCACCAGTGCAGGCAGCTACAATGAGCAGTTCTTC. It yields the protein CATSAGSYNEQFF.

This clonotype was picked up a small number of times. The chain combines TRBV7-2 with TRBJ1-1; a possible D gene is TRBD1 (5 bases). V was trimmed by 1 base and J by 3 bases, leaving 12 bases between them. CDR1 and CDR2 (germline): SGHTA, FQGNSA. CDR3 length: 15 amino acids. The CDR3 loop reads CASSLDARAYTEAFF. The CDR3 coding sequence is TGTGCCAGCAGCTTAGACGCCAGGGCTTACACTGAAGCTTTCTTT.

The chain employs TRBV9 and TRBJ2-1, with D perhaps TRBD2 (7 bases). This CDR3 comprises 11 residues. V was trimmed by 7 bases and J by 10 bases, leaving 12 bases between them. Germline CDR1 reads SGDLS; CDR2 reads YYNGEE. As DNA, the CDR3 is TGTGCCAGCGCTGGGGGGGCCGAGCAGTTCTTC. This encodes CASAGGAEQFF.

This clonotype was seen a handful of times. The chain joins TRBV7-2 to TRBJ2-7; TRBD2 agrees at 9 bases. Per germline, CDR1 SGHTA and CDR2 FQGNSA. With 4 bases clipped from V and 4 bases from J, the junction kept 8 bases outside the gene matches. The CDR3 sequence is 15 residues long. The CDR3 loop is CASSSSSGRPYEQYF. The CDR3 DNA sequence: TGTGCCAGCAGCTCGAGTAGCGGGAGACCATACGAGCAGTACTTC.

This clonotype was counted only a few times. J is TRBJ2-7 and V is TRBV3-1, with 8 bases matching TRBD2. The germline CDR1 and CDR2 sequences are LGHDT and YNNKEL (reference sequence). The CDR3 extends over 15 amino acids. The trim removed 1 base at V and 7 bases at J, leaving 9 bases unmatched. Here the CDR3 reads CASSQVPGGRNEQYF. The CDR3 bases are TGTGCCAGCAGCCAAGTCCCGGGAGGGAGGAATGAGCAGTACTTC.

The chain uses TRBV28 and TRBJ2-3, with 8 bases that match TRBD2. The CDR3 has 16 amino acids. With V trimmed by 4 bases and J by 4 bases, 10 bases remained unmatched. The germline V gene encodes CDR1 MDHEN and CDR2 SYDVKM. This CDR3 is CASSSGRAGGPDTQYF. The CDR3 nucleotides are TGTGCCAGCAGTTCCGGGAGGGCGGGGGGTCCAGATACGCAGTATTTT.

This clonotype has just a few counts. The J gene is TRBJ2-1, the V gene TRBV4-3; 7 nucleotides align to TRBD2. The trim removed 0 bases at V and 2 bases at J, leaving 4 bases unmatched. The CDR3 extends over 16 amino acids. Germline loops: CDR1 LGHNA, CDR2 YSLEER. The CDR3: CASSQDPAGPYNEQFF. CDR3 nucleotides: TGCGCCAGCAGCCAAGATCCAGCGGGACCCTACAATGAGCAGTTCTTC.

This clonotype has ten or more counts. This rearrangement joins TRBV6-5 to TRBJ2-7, with TRBD1 matching 7 bases. The trim removed 4 bases at V and 2 bases at J, leaving 5 bases unmatched. The CDR3 runs 14 residues. Germline loops: CDR1 MNHEY, CDR2 SVGAGI. DNA for the CDR3: TGTGCCAGCAGTTTCGACAGGGTCCCCTACGAGCAGTACTTC. Its protein product is CASSFDRVPYEQYF.

This chain links TRBV20-1 with TRBJ2-3, with TRBD1 identical over 9 bases. The trim removed 5 bases at V and 6 bases at J, leaving 12 bases unmatched. Germline V gives CDR1 DFQATT, CDR2 SNEGSKA (reference sequence). This CDR3 is 15 amino acids long. As DNA, the CDR3 is TGCAGTGCTCCCAGACCGGGACAGGGTCATGATACGCAGTATTTT. Residues: CSAPRPGQGHDTQYF.

This clonotype was seen a few times. J is TRBJ2-7 and V is TRBV4-1, with D unclear. Germline assignment: CDR1 MGHRA and CDR2 YSYEKL. Trimming cost V 1 base and J 3 bases, with 7 bases left between them. This CDR3 is built from 13 residues. The DNA of the CDR3 is TGCGCCAGCAGCCAAGTTTACGGCTACGAGCAGTACTTC. Amino acid sequence: CASSQVYGYEQYF.

V usage is TRBV29-1 and J usage is TRBJ2-4, with D uncertain. Between the trimmed V and J ends, which lost 3 bases and 9 bases, there was a span of 15 bases. From germline, CDR1 is SQVTM and CDR2 ANQGSEA. The CDR3 loop spans 13 amino acids. DNA for the CDR3: TGCAGCGTTGAGGTTTCCGGAGCCGTCATTCAGTACTTC. This gives the protein CSVEVSGAVIQYF.

This clonotype has ten or more counts. The chain has TRBV9 and TRBJ1-2; the D gene is possibly TRBD1 (5 bases). CDR1 is SGDLS, CDR2 YYNGEE, per germline. V lost 1 base and J 2 bases, leaving 12 bases between the germline ends. The CDR3 extends over 15 amino acids. The CDR3 DNA sequence: TGTGCCAGCAGCGTACGGGAAGGGGTAAACTATGGCTACACCTTC. Protein: CASSVREGVNYGYTF. Full variable domain (outside the CDR3, taken from reference TRBV9 and TRBJ1-2): DSGVTQTPKHLITATGQRVTLRCSPRSGDLSVYWYQQSLDQGLQFLIQYYNGEERAKGNILERFSAQQFPDLHSELNLSSLELGDSALYFCASSVREGVNYGYTFGSGTRLTVV.